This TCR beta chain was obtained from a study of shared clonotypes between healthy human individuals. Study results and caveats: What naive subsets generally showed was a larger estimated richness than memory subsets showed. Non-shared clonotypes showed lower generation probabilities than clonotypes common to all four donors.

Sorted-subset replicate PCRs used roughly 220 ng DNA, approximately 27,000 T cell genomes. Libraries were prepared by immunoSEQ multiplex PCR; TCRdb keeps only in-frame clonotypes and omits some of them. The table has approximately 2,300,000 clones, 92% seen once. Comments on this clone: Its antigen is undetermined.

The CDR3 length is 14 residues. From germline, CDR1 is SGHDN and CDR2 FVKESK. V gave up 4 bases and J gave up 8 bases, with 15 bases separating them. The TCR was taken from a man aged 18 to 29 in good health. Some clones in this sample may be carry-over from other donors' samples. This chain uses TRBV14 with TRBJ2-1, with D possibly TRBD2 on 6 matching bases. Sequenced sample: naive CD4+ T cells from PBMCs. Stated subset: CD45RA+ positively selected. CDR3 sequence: CASSLSVWGDEQFF. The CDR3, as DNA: TGTGCCAGCAGCCTCTCGGTCTGGGGGGATGAGCAGTTCTTC.